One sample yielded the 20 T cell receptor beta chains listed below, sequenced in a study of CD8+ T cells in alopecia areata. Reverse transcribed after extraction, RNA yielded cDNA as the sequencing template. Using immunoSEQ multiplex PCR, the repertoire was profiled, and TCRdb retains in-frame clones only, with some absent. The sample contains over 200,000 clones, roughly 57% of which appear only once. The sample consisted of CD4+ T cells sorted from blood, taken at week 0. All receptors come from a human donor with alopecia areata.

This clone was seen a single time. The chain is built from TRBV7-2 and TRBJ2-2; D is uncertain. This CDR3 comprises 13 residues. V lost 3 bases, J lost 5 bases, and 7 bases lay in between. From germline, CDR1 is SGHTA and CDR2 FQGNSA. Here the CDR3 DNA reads TGTGCCAGCAGCTTCGGAATTACCGGGGAGCTGTTTTTT. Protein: CASSFGITGELFF.

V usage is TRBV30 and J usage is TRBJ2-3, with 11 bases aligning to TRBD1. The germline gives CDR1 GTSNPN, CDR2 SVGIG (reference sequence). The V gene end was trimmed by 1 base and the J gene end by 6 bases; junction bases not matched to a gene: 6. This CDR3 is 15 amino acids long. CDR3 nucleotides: TGTGCCTGGAGTGCCGGACAGGGGGCCTTGGATACGCAGTATTTT. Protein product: CAWSAGQGALDTQYF.

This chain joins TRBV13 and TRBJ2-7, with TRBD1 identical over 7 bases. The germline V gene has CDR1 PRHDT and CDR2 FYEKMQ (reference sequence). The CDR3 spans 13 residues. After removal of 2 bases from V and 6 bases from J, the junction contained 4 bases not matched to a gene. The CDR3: CASSLTGAFEQYF. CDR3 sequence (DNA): TGTGCCAGCAGCTTAACAGGGGCGTTCGAGCAGTACTTC. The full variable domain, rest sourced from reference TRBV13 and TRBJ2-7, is AAGVIQSPRHLIKEKRETATLKCYPIPRHDTVYWYQQGPGQDPQFLISFYEKMQSDKGSIPDRFSAQQFSDYHSELNMSSLELGDSALYFCASSLTGAFEQYFGPGTRLTVT.

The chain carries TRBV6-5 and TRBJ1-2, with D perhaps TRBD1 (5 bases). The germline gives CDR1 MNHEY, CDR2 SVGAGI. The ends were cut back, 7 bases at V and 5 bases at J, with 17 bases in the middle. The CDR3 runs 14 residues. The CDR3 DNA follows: TGTGCCAGCATCTCCCCTGGGGGGAGGTATGGCTACACCTTC. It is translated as CASISPGGRYGYTF.

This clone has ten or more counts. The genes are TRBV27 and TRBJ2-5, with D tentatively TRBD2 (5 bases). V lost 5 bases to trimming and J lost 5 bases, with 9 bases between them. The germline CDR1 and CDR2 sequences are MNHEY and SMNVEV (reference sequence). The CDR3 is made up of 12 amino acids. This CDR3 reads CASSRTGETQYF. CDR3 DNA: TGTGCCAGCAGTAGGACGGGGGAGACCCAGTACTTC.

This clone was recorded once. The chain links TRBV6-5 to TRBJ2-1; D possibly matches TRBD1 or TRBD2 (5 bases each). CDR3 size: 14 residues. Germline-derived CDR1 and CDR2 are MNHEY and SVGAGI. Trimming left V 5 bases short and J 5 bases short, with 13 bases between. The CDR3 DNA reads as TGTGCCAGCAGTCCCCGGGACCCGAACAATGAGCAGTTCTTC. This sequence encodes CASSPRDPNNEQFF.

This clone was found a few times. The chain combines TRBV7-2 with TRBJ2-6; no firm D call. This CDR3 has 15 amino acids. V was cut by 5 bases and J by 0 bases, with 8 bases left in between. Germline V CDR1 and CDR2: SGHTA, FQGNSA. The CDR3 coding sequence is TGTGCCAGCAGCCTAGAGCCCTCTGGGGCCAACGTCCTGACTTTC. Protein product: CASSLEPSGANVLTF.

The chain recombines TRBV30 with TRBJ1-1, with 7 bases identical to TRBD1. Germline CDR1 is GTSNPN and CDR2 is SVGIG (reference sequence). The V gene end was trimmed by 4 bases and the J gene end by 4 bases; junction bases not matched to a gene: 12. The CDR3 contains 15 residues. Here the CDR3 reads CAWTLRRQGGTEAFF. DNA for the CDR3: TGTGCCTGGACTCTCAGAAGACAGGGAGGCACTGAAGCTTTCTTT.

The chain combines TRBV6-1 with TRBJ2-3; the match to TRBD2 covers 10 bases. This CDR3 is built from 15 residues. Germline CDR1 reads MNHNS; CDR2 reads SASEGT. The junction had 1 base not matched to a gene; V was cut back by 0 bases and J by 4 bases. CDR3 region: CASSEAAGGPDTQYF. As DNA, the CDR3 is TGTGCCAGCAGTGAAGCAGCGGGGGGGCCAGATACGCAGTATTTT.

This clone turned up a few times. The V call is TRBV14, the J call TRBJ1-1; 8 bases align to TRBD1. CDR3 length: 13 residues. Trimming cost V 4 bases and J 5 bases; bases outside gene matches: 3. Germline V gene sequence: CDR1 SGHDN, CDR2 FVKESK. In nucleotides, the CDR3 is TGTGCCAGCAGCCGACAGGGGTGGACTGAAGCTTTCTTT. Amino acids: CASSRQGWTEAFF.

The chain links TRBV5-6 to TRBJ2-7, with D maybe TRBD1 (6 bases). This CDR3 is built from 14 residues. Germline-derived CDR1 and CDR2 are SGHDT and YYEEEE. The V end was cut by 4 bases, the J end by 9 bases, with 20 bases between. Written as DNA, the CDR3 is TGTGCCAGCAGCCTCCAAACCGGGACAAGGGGGCAGTACTTC. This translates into CASSLQTGTRGQYF.

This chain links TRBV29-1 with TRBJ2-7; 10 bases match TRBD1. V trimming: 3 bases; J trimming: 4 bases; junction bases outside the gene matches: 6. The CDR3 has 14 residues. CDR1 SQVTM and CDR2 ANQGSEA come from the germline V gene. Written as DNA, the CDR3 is TGCAGCGTTGACTCGGGGACAGGGGTATACGAGCAGTACTTC. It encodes CSVDSGTGVYEQYF.

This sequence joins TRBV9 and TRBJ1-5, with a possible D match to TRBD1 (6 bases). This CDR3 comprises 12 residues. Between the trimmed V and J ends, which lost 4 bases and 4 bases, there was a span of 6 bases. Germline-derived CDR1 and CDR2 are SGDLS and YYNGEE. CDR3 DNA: TGTGCCAGCAGCAGGGGGAATCAGCCCCAGCATTTT. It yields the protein CASSRGNQPQHF.

The CDR3 DNA sequence: TGTGCCAGCAGCTTAGCCGGGGGCGATAATTCACCCCTCCACTTT. Translated, it gives CASSLAGGDNSPLHF. The chain couples TRBV7-6 to TRBJ1-6, with D perhaps TRBD1 (6 bases). The V gene's germline CDR1 is SGHVS and CDR2 FNYEAQ. The V gene lost 0 bases and the J gene lost 5 bases, with 8 bases spanning the gap. The CDR3 loop spans 15 amino acids.

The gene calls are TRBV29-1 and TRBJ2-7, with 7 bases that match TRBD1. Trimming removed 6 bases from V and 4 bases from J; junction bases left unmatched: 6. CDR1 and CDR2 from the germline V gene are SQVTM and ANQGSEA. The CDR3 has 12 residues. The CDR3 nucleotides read TGCAGCGTGGGGGACAGAATATACGAGCAGTACTTC. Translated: CSVGDRIYEQYF.

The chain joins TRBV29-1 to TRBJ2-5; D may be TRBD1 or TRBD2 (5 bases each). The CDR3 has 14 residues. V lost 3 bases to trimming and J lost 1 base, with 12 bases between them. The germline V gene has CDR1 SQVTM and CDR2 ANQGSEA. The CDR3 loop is CSVDEGTLQETQYF. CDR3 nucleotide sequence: TGCAGCGTTGACGAGGGGACCCTCCAAGAGACCCAGTACTTC.

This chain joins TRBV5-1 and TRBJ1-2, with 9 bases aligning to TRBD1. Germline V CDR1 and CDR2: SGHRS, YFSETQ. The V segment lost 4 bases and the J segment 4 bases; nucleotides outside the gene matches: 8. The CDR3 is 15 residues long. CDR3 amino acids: CASSQNTGGGYGYTF. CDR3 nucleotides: TGCGCCAGCAGCCAAAATACAGGGGGCGGCTATGGCTACACCTTC.

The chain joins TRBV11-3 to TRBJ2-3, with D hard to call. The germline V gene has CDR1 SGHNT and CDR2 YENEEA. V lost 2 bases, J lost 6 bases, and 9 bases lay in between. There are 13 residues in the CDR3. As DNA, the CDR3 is TGTGCCAGCAGCTTAAATGGGTTGGATACGCAGTATTTT. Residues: CASSLNGLDTQYF.

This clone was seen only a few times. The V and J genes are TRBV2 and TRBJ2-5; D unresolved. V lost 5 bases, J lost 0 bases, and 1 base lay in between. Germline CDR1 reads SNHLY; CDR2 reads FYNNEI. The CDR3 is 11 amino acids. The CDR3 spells CASSYQETQYF. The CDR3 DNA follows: TGTGCCAGCAGTTACCAAGAGACCCAGTACTTC.

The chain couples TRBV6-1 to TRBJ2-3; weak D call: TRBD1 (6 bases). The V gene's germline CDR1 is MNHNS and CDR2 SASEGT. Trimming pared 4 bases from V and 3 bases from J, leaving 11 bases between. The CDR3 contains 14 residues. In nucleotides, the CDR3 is TGTGCCAGCAGTGGAAACACAGGGACAGATACGCAGTATTTT. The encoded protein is CASSGNTGTDTQYF.